The clone carrying this T cell receptor (beta chain) came up a few times. From the RT-PCR reads, TCRdb called clonotypes with MiXCR, one entry per CDR3 protein. The sample includes hundreds of thousands of distinct CDR3 sequences, more than 15% of them seen just once. Germline V CDR1 and CDR2: SQVTM, ANQGSEA. The CDR3 has 12 amino acids. Deletions cut 5 bases from V and 5 bases from J, with 13 bases between. These data come from a study of patients and donors after allogeneic stem cell transplantation. J is TRBJ2-7 and V is TRBV29-1; D call uncertain. Sequences were obtained from blood, either unsorted or a sorted T cell fraction (not recorded which). This TCR came from a human donor who was either an allogeneic HSCT recipient or a stem cell or donor lymphocyte infusion donor (not recorded which). It is not recorded whose cells these are; they may come from a transplant donor. The CDR3 reads CSVRIRTNEQYF. In DNA form, the CDR3 reads TGCAGCGTTCGAATACGAACTAACGAGCAGTACTTC.